These 32 T cell receptor beta chains share one sample of origin, sequenced in a study of Tregs in tolerant kidney transplant recipients (dated by TCRdb to the late 2010s). Library generation was performed with the immunoSEQ multiplex PCR assay. Drawn from immuneACCESS, this table holds only the in-frame rearrangements with V and J called that TCRdb kept. Clones are partly lost; checked studies trace under half to an unresolved V gene and leave the rest unexplained. The record for this sample contains some 22,000 clones. Approximately 3.7% of the sample goes to the ten largest clones. The time point tag for this specimen amounts to: 6 months after combined kidney and bone marrow transplant. Transplants used related donors with nonmyeloablative bone marrow transplantation; mixed chimerism was transient in the human trials. Here the sequenced sample was CD4+ T cells from blood (PBMCs), taken 6 months after the transplant. The receptor set was obtained from a human patient who received a combined kidney and bone marrow transplant. Some T cells may be donor cells from the graft after a transplant.

CDR3 loop: CSVEIETRKGAVGETQYF. CDR3 DNA, as far as it was read: TGCAGCGTTGAAATAGAGACCCGGAAGGGGGCCGTGGGGGAGACC. The rearrangement joins TRBV29-1 to TRBJ2-5, with TRBD1 identical over 7 bases. The CDR3 goes on 3 residues after the read ends, and that part is filled in from the germline J gene. Germline CDR1 reads SQVTM; CDR2 reads ANQGSEA. The CDR3 is made up of 18 amino acids. The V segment lost 2 bases and the J segment 5 bases; nucleotides outside the gene matches: 20.

Concerning this clone: The read halts 3 residues ahead of the CDR3 end, with the missing end drawn from the germline J gene. The chain couples TRBV5-6 to TRBJ2-7; 8 nucleotides agree with TRBD1. Germline V gene data show CDR1 as SGHDT and CDR2 as YYEEEE. The CDR3 length is 14 residues. V gave up 7 bases and J gave up 1 base; unmatched junction bases: 7. CDR3 residues: CASFRQGPSYEQYF. The CDR3 bases that were read are TGTGCCAGCTTCCGACAGGGGCCTTCCTACGAG.

Of note for this clone: The CDR3 end lies 3 residues beyond the end of the read and is filled in from the germline J gene. The J gene is TRBJ1-1, the V gene TRBV2, with 7 bases identical to TRBD1. CDR1 and CDR2 from the germline V gene are SNHLY and FYNNEI. The CDR3 length is 13 residues. J was trimmed by 0 bases and V by 8 bases; bases with no gene match: 3. The CDR3 here is CASEGQLNTEAFF. The DNA read from the CDR3 is TGTGCCAGCGAGGGACAGCTGAACACTGAA.

Points on this clone: Sequencing ends 3 residues short of the CDR3 end; the germline J gene provides the rest. This sequence joins TRBV19 and TRBJ2-7; 11 bases agree with TRBD1. The V gene's germline CDR1 is LNHDA and CDR2 SQIVND (reference sequence). This CDR3 contains 15 residues. The V gene end was trimmed by 4 bases and the J gene end by 0 bases; junction bases not matched to a gene: 2. CDR3 DNA (partial): TGTGCCAGTAGTACCGGGACAGGGGGCTCCTACGAG. This sequence encodes CASSTGTGGSYE. The complete CDR3 reads CASSTGTGGSYEQYF.

The covered CDR3 bases are TGTGCCAGGAACTCCCCTCTCCTCTACGAG. Amino acids: CARNSPLLYE. The CDR3 as a whole reads CARNSPLLYEQYF. The rearrangement links TRBV19 to TRBJ2-7; D is unresolved. The CDR3 goes on 3 residues after the read ends, and that part is filled in from the germline J gene. The CDR3 has 13 amino acids. CDR1 LNHDA and CDR2 SQIVND come from the germline V gene (reference sequence). Trimming left V 9 bases short and J 3 bases short, with 15 bases between.

Remarks on this clone: From the germline J gene comes the end of the CDR3, since the read stops 3 residues before it. This chain uses TRBV7-2 with TRBJ2-1; unclear D gene. This CDR3 spans 13 amino acids. The V gene lost 5 bases and the J gene lost 5 bases, with 10 bases spanning the gap. CDR1 is SGHTA and CDR2 is FQGNSA in the germline V gene. This CDR3 reads CASSRSYDNEQFF. CDR3 DNA (partial): TGTGCCAGCAGCCGCAGTTATGACAATGAG.

As for this clone: The read terminates 3 residues before the CDR3 end, so the remaining end is supplied by the germline J gene. The chain has TRBV20-1 and TRBJ2-3, with 14 bases identical to TRBD2. Germline V gene lookup returns CDR1 DFQATT and CDR2 SNEGSKA (reference sequence). The J segment lost 0 bases and the V segment lost 7 bases, leaving 9 bases of the junction unmatched. CDR3 size: 17 residues. The CDR3 sequence is CSGTTSGGVLSTDTQYF. The sequenced part of the CDR3 DNA is TGCAGTGGGACGACTAGCGGGGGGGTACTAAGCACAGATACG.

Notes on this clone: The junction and the germline gene differ at one end; a read error may be behind it. Sequencing ends 3 residues short of the CDR3 end; the germline J gene provides the rest. V and J are TRBV4-2 and TRBJ2-1, with 7 bases aligning to TRBD2. The CDR3 contains 16 residues. Germline loops: CDR1 LGHNA, CDR2 YNFKEQ. CDR3 loop: CASSQGRRGSYNEQFF. The sequenced part of the CDR3 DNA is TGCGCCAGCAGCCAAGGCAGGCGGGGGTCCTACAATGAG.

With respect to this clone: The CDR3 end is not reached by the read, which stops 3 residues before it; the germline J gene fills it in. The chain joins TRBV5-4 to TRBJ2-3, with D possibly TRBD1 on 5 matching bases. Between the trimmed V and J ends, which lost 2 bases and 2 bases, there was a span of 9 bases. CDR1 and CDR2 from the germline V gene are SGHNT and YYREEE (reference sequence). The CDR3 runs 14 residues. The sequenced part of the CDR3 DNA is TGTGCCAGCAGCTTAGTGACAGTCACAGATACG. Its translation: CASSLVTVTDT. Given in full, the CDR3 is CASSLVTVTDTQYF.

Details on this clone: The CDR3 end is not reached by the read, which stops 3 residues before it; the germline J gene fills it in. This rearrangement joins TRBV20-1 to TRBJ1-2; D is unresolved. The CDR3 is made up of 12 amino acids. Trimming stripped 1 base from V and 4 bases from J, with 7 bases between. Germline V CDR1 and CDR2: DFQATT, SNEGSKA (reference sequence). CDR3 bases read: TGCAGTGCTAGAGCGGGGATCTATGGC. This gives the protein CSARAGIYG. The full CDR3 is CSARAGIYGYTF.

To note about this clone: The DNA ends 3 residues before the CDR3 does, and the rest of the CDR3 is filled in from the germline J gene. This chain uses TRBV2 with TRBJ1-4; D gene ambiguous. The CDR3 sequence is 17 residues long. Between the trimmed V and J ends, which lost 3 bases and 0 bases, there was a span of 14 bases. Germline CDR1 is SNHLY and CDR2 is FYNNEI. The part of the CDR3 DNA that was read is TGTGCCAGCAGTGATAGACTGAATCCGTCAACTAATGAAAAA. This translates into CASSDRLNPSTNEK. The CDR3 in its entirety is CASSDRLNPSTNEKLFF.

Remarks on this clone: The sequenced fragment ends 3 residues before the CDR3 boundary, so the rest is inferred from the germline J gene. V usage is TRBV23-1 and J usage is TRBJ2-3; TRBD2 aligns across 9 bases. TRBV23-1 is an ORF, with its function uncertain. This CDR3 is 16 amino acids long. V lost 7 bases, J lost 4 bases, and 12 bases stayed unmatched. The CDR3 loop reads CASMGVAGEGADTQYF. CDR3 DNA, as far as it was read: TGCGCCAGCATGGGGGTAGCGGGAGAAGGGGCAGATACG.

Of note for this clone: Read coverage stops 3 residues before the CDR3 terminus; the germline J gene supplies the remainder. The chain carries TRBV12-3 or TRBV12-4 and TRBJ2-7, with 7 bases fitting TRBD1. The ends lost 5 bases at V and 5 bases at J; junction bases unmatched: 12. The CDR3 extends over 15 amino acids. CDR3 in amino acids: CASSRHRGGGHEQYF. The CDR3 bases that were read are TGTGCCAGCAGTAGACACAGGGGTGGGGGACACGAG.

A remark on this clone: The CDR3 end is not reached by the read, which stops 3 residues before it; the germline J gene fills it in. The chain carries TRBV23-1 and TRBJ2-7; 11 bases fit TRBD2. TRBV23-1 is annotated as an ORF whose role is uncertain. This CDR3 is 18 amino acids long. V was pared by 0 bases and J by 4 bases, with 11 bases of the junction left unmatched. The covered CDR3 bases are TGCGCCAGCAGTCAATCGGGGACGGTAACTAGCGGGAGTTACGAG. This codes for CASSQSGTVTSGSYE. The whole CDR3 region reads CASSQSGTVTSGSYEQYF.

Measured by frequency, this clone is medium-sized. The read gets to within 3 residues of the CDR3 end, and the germline J gene fills in the rest. The J gene is TRBJ1-5, the V gene TRBV14; no clear D gene. Germline V gene sequence: CDR1 SGHDN, CDR2 FVKESK. The CDR3 is 13 residues long. The ends were cut back, 2 bases at V and 2 bases at J, with 4 bases in the middle. CDR3 bases read: TGTGCCAGCAGCCAACGTGGCAATCAGCCC. It codes for CASSQRGNQP. The CDR3 reads in full as CASSQRGNQPQHF.

Note on this clone: The DNA ends 3 residues before the CDR3 does, and the rest of the CDR3 is filled in from the germline J gene. The chain employs TRBV5-1 and TRBJ2-5, with 9 bases fitting TRBD1. The CDR3 totals 14 residues. The V gene's germline CDR1 is SGHRS and CDR2 YFSETQ. V gave up 0 bases and J gave up 5 bases; unmatched junction bases: 2. The CDR3 sequence is CASSLDRGQETQYF. Partial CDR3 DNA: TGCGCCAGCAGCTTGGACAGGGGGCAGGAGACC.

About this clone: With the read ending 3 residues before the CDR3 end, the germline J gene is used to fill in that end. V gene TRBV5-1 combines with J gene TRBJ1-1, with 7 positions matching TRBD1. J was trimmed by 5 bases and V by 5 bases; bases with no gene match: 12. CDR1 and CDR2 from the germline V gene are SGHRS and YFSETQ. This CDR3 is built from 15 residues. CDR3 DNA, as far as it was read: TGCGCCAGCAGTGGCGGGGGGCAGGGGGGGACTGAA. Its translation is CASSGGGQGGTE. The whole CDR3 reads CASSGGGQGGTEAFF.

Comment on this clone: Read sequence stops 3 residues before the CDR3 end, and the germline J gene provides the missing end. The J gene is TRBJ2-3, the V gene TRBV6-1; tentatively, D is TRBD2 (5 bases). CDR1 is MNHNS and CDR2 is SASEGT in the germline V gene. The length of the CDR3 is 16 residues. Trimming removed 4 bases from V and 0 bases from J, with 14 bases in between. The covered CDR3 bases are TGTGCCAGCAGTGCACTGGCGGGCCTAAGCACAGATACG. Its translation: CASSALAGLSTDT. The CDR3 as a whole reads CASSALAGLSTDTQYF.

Remarks on this clone: The CDR3 end is not reached by the read, which stops 3 residues before it; the germline J gene fills it in. The chain links TRBV18 to TRBJ1-6; D gene uncertain. V was trimmed by 2 bases and J by 7 bases, leaving 12 bases between them. CDR3 length: 15 amino acids. Germline CDR1 and CDR2: KGHSH and LQKENI. CDR3 bases read: TGTGCCAGCTCACCAGACCTTTCGGGGAATTCACCC. This gives the protein CASSPDLSGNSP. The full CDR3 protein reads CASSPDLSGNSPLHF. Variable domain in full (rest from reference TRBV18 and TRBJ1-6): NAGVMQNPRHLVRRRGQEARLRCSPMKGHSHVYWYRQLPEEGLKFMVYLQKENIIDESGMPKERFSAEFPKEGPSILRIQQVVRGDSAAYFCASSPDLSGNSPLHFGNGTRLTVT.

This clone is deemed medium-sized by its frequency. The DNA ends 3 residues before the CDR3 does, and the rest of the CDR3 is filled in from the germline J gene. This chain links TRBV5-5 with TRBJ1-4; 7 nucleotides agree with TRBD1. Looked up from germline, CDR1 is SGHKS and CDR2 is YYEKEE (reference sequence). This CDR3 spans 15 amino acids. The V gene end was trimmed by 4 bases and the J gene end by 8 bases; junction bases not matched to a gene: 11. The chain's CDR3 is CASSTGTATGEKLFF. Partial CDR3 DNA: TGTGCCAGCAGCACCGGGACAGCGACAGGGGAAAAA.

About this clone itself: The read comes to an end 3 residues before the CDR3 does, leaving the germline J gene to fill in the end. The V gene is TRBV20-1, the J gene TRBJ2-7; 10 bases agree with TRBD2. Germline V gives CDR1 DFQATT, CDR2 SNEGSKA (reference sequence). Trimming at V came to 5 bases and at J to 1 base, leaving 11 bases not matched to a gene. This CDR3 has 16 residues. Here the CDR3 reads CSAENSGRPSSYEQYF. CDR3 DNA, as far as it was read: TGCAGTGCTGAGAATAGCGGGAGGCCCTCATCCTACGAG.

A remark on this clone: Read sequence stops 3 residues before the CDR3 end, and the germline J gene provides the missing end. V is TRBV2 and J is TRBJ1-5; D remains unclear. CDR3 length equals 17 residues. Germline V CDR1 and CDR2: SNHLY, FYNNEI. V lost 6 bases and J 0 bases, leaving 18 bases between the germline ends. The CDR3 bases that were read are TGTGCCAGCAGCGCGGGCCTCATTCCTTTTAGCAATCAGCCC. Its protein is CASSAGLIPFSNQP. The full CDR3 sequence reads CASSAGLIPFSNQPQHF.

About this clone itself: The CDR3 end falls 3 residues outside the read, so it is completed with the germline J gene. J is TRBJ2-7 and V is TRBV7-9, with a weak D call TRBD2 (6 bases). Per germline, CDR1 SEHNR and CDR2 FQNEAQ (reference sequence). V lost 1 base to trimming and J lost 1 base, with 11 bases between them. The CDR3 consists of 15 residues. The CDR3 region is CASSLDGTFSYEQYF. The DNA read from the CDR3 is TGTGCCAGCAGCTTAGACGGGACTTTTTCCTACGAG.

As concerns this clone: The read comes to an end 3 residues before the CDR3 does, leaving the germline J gene to fill in the end. The chain couples TRBV5-5 to TRBJ2-7; D unresolved. There are 15 residues in the CDR3. V was shortened by 4 bases and J by 0 bases, with 14 bases between the two germline ends. The germline V gene has CDR1 SGHKS and CDR2 YYEKEE (reference sequence). The CDR3 bases that were read are TGTGCCAGCAGCGCGACTCTAATTAGCTCCTACGAG. It translates to CASSATLISSYE. In full, the CDR3 is CASSATLISSYEQYF.

In regard to this clone: The read ends 3 residues shy of where the CDR3 ends; the end is completed using the germline J gene. This chain joins TRBV5-1 and TRBJ2-5; perhaps TRBD2 as D (5 bases). CDR1 is SGHRS, CDR2 YFSETQ, per germline. This CDR3 is 12 amino acids long. The germline V and J ends were trimmed by 4 bases and 7 bases, with 11 bases remaining between them. The sequenced part of the CDR3 DNA is TGCGCCAGCAGCAGCTGGACTCCGACC. Amino acid sequence: CASSSWTPT. The complete CDR3 reads CASSSWTPTQYF.

Regarding this clone: The CDR3 is cut off 3 residues early in the read; its end comes from the germline J gene. This chain joins TRBV2 and TRBJ1-4; the match to TRBD1 covers 8 bases. The CDR3 has 14 residues. CDR1 SNHLY and CDR2 FYNNEI come from the germline V gene. The V and J ends lost 5 bases and 8 bases, in that order; junction bases with no gene match: 7. The part of the CDR3 DNA that was read is TGTGCCAGCAGTCACGGACAGGGTGGCGAAAAA. Protein: CASSHGQGGEK. The full CDR3 protein reads CASSHGQGGEKLFF.

With respect to this clone: The missing CDR3 end, 3 residues past where the read stops, is filled in from the germline J gene. This sequence joins TRBV7-2 and TRBJ2-1; D ambiguous. Germline-derived CDR1 and CDR2 are SGHTA and FQGNSA. V shed 0 bases and J shed 5 bases, with 11 bases lying between them. The CDR3 sequence is 15 residues long. This chain's CDR3 is CASSLATTRHNEQFF. The part of the CDR3 DNA that was read is TGTGCCAGCAGCTTAGCTACGACTCGGCACAATGAG. Complete variable domain (other parts from reference TRBV7-2 and TRBJ2-1): GAGVSQSPSNKVTEKGKDVELRCDPISGHTALYWYRQSLGQGLEFLIYFQGNSAPDKSGLPSDRFSAERTGGSVSTLTIQRTQQEDSAVYLCASSLATTRHNEQFFGPGTRLTVL.

Comment on this clone: Read sequence stops 3 residues before the CDR3 end, and the germline J gene provides the missing end. The J gene is TRBJ2-7, the V gene TRBV6-4; TRBD2 matches at 12 bases. Germline CDR1 and CDR2: MRHNA and SNTAGT. V was clipped by 5 bases and J by 2 bases; unmatched bases: 1. This CDR3 region has 14 residues. CDR3 DNA, as far as it was read: TGTGCCAGCAGTCTAGCGGGAGGGGCCTACGAG. Its translation is CASSLAGGAYE. The whole CDR3 protein is CASSLAGGAYEQYF.

In the case of this clone: The CDR3 goes on 3 residues after the read ends, and that part is filled in from the germline J gene. V and J are TRBV5-1 and TRBJ2-1; D unclear. This CDR3 comprises 14 residues. Germline V gene data show CDR1 as SGHRS and CDR2 as YFSETQ. Trimming left V 0 bases short and J 2 bases short, with 6 bases between. CDR3 sequence reads: CASSLDPAYNEQFF. The sequenced CDR3 bases are TGCGCCAGCAGCTTGGATCCAGCCTACAATGAG. The complete variable domain, with remaining parts taken from reference TRBV5-1 and TRBJ2-1, reads KAGVTQTPRYLIKTRGQQVTLSCSPISGHRSVSWYQQTPGQGLQFLFEYFSETQRNKGNFPGRFSGRQFSNSRSEMNVSTLELGDSALYLCASSLDPAYNEQFFGPGTRLTVL.

For this clone: The read gets to within 3 residues of the CDR3 end, and the germline J gene fills in the rest. The chain is built from TRBV7-2 and TRBJ2-1; D ambiguous. Trimming pared 6 bases from V and 6 bases from J, leaving 12 bases between. The CDR3 is 13 amino acids. The germline V gene has CDR1 SGHTA and CDR2 FQGNSA. The CDR3 DNA, read in part, is TGTGCCAGCAGACGACTGGATCTCAATGAG. Protein: CASRRLDLNE. The CDR3 in its entirety is CASRRLDLNEQFF.

The CDR3 DNA, read in part, is TGTGCCAGCAGCTTAGCACTTACTCTGGGCACAGATACG. The encoded protein is CASSLALTLGTDT. The full CDR3 is CASSLALTLGTDTQYF. J is TRBJ2-3 and V is TRBV7-2; unclear D gene. Read sequence stops 3 residues before the CDR3 end, and the germline J gene provides the missing end. V lost 0 bases to trimming and J lost 1 base, with 11 bases between them. Germline values: CDR1 SGHTA, CDR2 FQGNSA. This CDR3 contains 16 residues. The variable domain in full, completed from reference TRBV7-2 and TRBJ2-3, reads GAGVSQSPSNKVTEKGKDVELRCDPISGHTALYWYRQSLGQGLEFLIYFQGNSAPDKSGLPSDRFSAERTGGSVSTLTIQRTQQEDSAVYLCASSLALTLGTDTQYFGPGTRLTVL.

Concerning this clone: The read stops 3 residues short of the end of the CDR3; the missing end is completed from the germline J gene. This sample includes further DNA sequences coding for the same CDR3. This rearrangement joins TRBV6-2 or TRBV6-3 to TRBJ2-5; D perhaps matches TRBD1 (6 bases). Trimming stripped 6 bases from V and 5 bases from J, with 10 bases between. The CDR3 has 12 amino acids. In germline, CDR1 is MNHEY, CDR2 SVGEGT. CDR3 protein: CASSPGEETQYF. CDR3 DNA (partial): TGTGCCAGCAGCCCAGGGGAGGAGACC.